Included here is one T cell receptor (beta chain) sequence, with context. Its specificity is not known. The data originate from a study of human CD8 memory T cell subsets. Notes on the study in general: It was suggested by Chao1 estimates that stem-like memory T cells were more diverse than precursor exhausted T cells. Similar levels of high diversity, measured as normalized Shannon-Wiener diversity, were found in stem-like memory and precursor exhausted T cells, which was not the case for effector memory cells.

Germline lookup yields CDR1 LNHDA and CDR2 SQIVND (reference sequence). The length of the CDR3 is 12 residues. It was by negative magnetic separation that total CD8+ T cells were enriched. Production of TCR beta libraries used UMI-labeled 5' RACE as the method. TCRdb reprocessed the 5' RACE reads; each CDR3 protein has one entry and no DNA is given. This listing includes 10,000 to 11,000 distinct CDR3 sequences. The sequenced sample consisted of CD8+ T cells from PBMCs. The source is a human donor in good health. The chain carries TRBV19 and TRBJ2-1. CDR3 region: CASRSWTNEQFF.